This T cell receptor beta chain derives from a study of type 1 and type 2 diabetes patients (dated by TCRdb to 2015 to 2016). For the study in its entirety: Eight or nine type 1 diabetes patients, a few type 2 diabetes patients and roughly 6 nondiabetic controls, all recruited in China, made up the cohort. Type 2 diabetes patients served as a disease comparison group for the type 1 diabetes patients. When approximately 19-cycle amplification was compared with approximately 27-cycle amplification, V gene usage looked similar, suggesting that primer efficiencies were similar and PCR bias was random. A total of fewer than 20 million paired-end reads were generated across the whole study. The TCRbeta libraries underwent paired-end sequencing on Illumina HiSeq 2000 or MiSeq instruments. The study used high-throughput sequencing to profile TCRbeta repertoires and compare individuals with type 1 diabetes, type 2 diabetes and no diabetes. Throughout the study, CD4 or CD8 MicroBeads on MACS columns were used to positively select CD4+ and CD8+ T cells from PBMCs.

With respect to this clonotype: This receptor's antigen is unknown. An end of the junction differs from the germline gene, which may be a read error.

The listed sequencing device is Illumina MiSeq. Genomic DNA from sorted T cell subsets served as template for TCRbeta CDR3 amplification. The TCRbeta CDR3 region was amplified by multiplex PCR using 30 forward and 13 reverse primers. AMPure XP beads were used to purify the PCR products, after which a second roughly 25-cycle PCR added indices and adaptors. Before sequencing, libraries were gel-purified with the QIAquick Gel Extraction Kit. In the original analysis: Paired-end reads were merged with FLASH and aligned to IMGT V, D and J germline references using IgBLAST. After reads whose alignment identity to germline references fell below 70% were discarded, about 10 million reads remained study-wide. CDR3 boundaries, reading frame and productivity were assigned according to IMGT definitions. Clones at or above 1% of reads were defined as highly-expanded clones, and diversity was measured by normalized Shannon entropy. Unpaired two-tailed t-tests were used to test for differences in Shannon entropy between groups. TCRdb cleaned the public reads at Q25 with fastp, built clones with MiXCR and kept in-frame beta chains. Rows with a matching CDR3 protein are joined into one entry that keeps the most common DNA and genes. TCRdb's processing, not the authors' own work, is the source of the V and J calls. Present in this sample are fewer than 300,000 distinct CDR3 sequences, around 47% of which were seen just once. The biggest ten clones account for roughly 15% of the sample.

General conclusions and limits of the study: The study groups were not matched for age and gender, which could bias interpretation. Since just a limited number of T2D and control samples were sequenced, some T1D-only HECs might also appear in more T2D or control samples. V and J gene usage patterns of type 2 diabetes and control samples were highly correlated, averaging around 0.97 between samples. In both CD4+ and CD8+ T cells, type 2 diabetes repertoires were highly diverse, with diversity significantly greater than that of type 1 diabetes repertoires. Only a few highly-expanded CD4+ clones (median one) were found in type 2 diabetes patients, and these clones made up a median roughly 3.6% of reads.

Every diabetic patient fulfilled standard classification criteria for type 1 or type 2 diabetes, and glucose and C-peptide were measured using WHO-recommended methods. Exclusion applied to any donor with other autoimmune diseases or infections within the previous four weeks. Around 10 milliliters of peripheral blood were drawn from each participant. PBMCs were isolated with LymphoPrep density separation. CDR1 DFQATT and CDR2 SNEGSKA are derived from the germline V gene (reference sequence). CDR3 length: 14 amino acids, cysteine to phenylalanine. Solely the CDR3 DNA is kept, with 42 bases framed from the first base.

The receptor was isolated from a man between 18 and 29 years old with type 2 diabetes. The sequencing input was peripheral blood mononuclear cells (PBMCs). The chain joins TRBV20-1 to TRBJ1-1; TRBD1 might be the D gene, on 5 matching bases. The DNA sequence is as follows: TGCAGTGCCCGAAGGGAGGCAGCGGGGACTGAAGCTCTCTTT. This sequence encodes CSARREAAGTEALF.